The 19 T cell receptor beta chains in this list originate from one sample, sequenced in a study of T cells in Graves' hyperthyroidism and ophthalmopathy (dated by TCRdb to between 2018 and 2020). The library was obtained by multiplex PCR. The sample was run on an Illumina HiSeq 2000. The TCR beta CDR3 regions were amplified from the RNA transcripts. For the first round of RT-PCR on the TCR CDR3, the HTBI primer set was used together with the Qiagen OneStep RT-PCR kit. In TCRdb, the public reads were trimmed at Q25 with fastp and aligned with MiXCR, with productive beta chains retained. Every distinct CDR3 protein forms one entry, paired with its most common genes and DNA. Present in this sample are 490,000 or so distinct CDR3 sequences, just under 20% of which were seen just once. The ten most abundant clones make up approximately 48% of the sample. Sequenced: blood. The receptors here all came from a man between 40 and 49 years old with Graves' ophthalmopathy.

V usage is TRBV15 and J usage is TRBJ2-5; 8 positions agree with TRBD1. Trimming cost V 1 base and J 4 bases; bases outside gene matches: 5. The CDR3 extends over 15 amino acids. CDR1 is LNHNV, CDR2 YYDKDF, per germline (reference sequence). Here the CDR3 reads CATSRGTGSGETQYF. DNA of the CDR3: TGTGCCACCAGCAGAGGGACAGGGTCGGGAGAGACCCAGTACTTC.

This clonotype was seen more than once but under ten times. The CDR3: CASMGDSNEKLFF. Written as DNA, the CDR3 is TGCGCCAGCATGGGGGACAGTAATGAAAAACTGTTTTTT. This rearrangement joins TRBV5-1 to TRBJ1-4; TRBD1 aligns across 7 bases. Germline lookup yields CDR1 SGHRS and CDR2 YFSETQ. The V segment lost 6 bases and the J segment 4 bases; nucleotides outside the gene matches: 3. The CDR3 length is 13 residues.

This clonotype was observed many times. V is TRBV30 and J is TRBJ2-7; D is uncertain. The CDR3 loop spans 11 amino acids. Germline V CDR1 and CDR2: GTSNPN, SVGIG (reference sequence). V lost 1 base and J lost 5, with 6 bases in between. CDR3 sequence (DNA): TGTGCCTGGAGTGCTAGACACGAGCAGTACTTC. Its translation is CAWSARHEQYF.

This clonotype was seen ten or more times. The rearrangement uses TRBV11-2 and TRBJ2-7, with unresolved D. Trimming took off 8 bases at V and 3 bases at J, with 14 bases between the two ends. Per the germline V gene, CDR1 is SGHAT and CDR2 is FQNNGV. The CDR3 consists of 13 residues. CDR3 loop: CASGFNLNYEQYF. In nucleotides, the CDR3 is TGTGCCAGCGGGTTTAACCTCAACTACGAGCAGTACTTC.

This clonotype turned up a few times. This chain joins TRBV6-5 and TRBJ2-7; D is uncertain. The CDR3 is 14 amino acids. Germline V lookup: CDR1 MNHEY, CDR2 SVGAGI. The ends were cut back, 0 bases at V and 6 bases at J, with 12 bases in the middle. The DNA of the CDR3 is TGTGCCAGCAGTTACTCGATCACGGCTGGCGAGCAGTACTTC. This sequence encodes CASSYSITAGEQYF.

This clonotype was seen many times. The rearrangement uses TRBV20-1 and TRBJ2-3; 9 bases match TRBD1. J gave up 5 bases and V 3 bases, and 6 bases lay outside the gene matches. Germline lookup yields CDR1 DFQATT and CDR2 SNEGSKA (reference sequence). This CDR3 is 14 amino acids long. The CDR3 region is CSARAYRGQDTQYF. For the CDR3, the DNA is TGCAGTGCTAGGGCCTACAGGGGGCAAGATACGCAGTATTTT.

This clonotype was seen many times. This chain uses TRBV7-2 with TRBJ2-1; D may match TRBD1 or TRBD2 (5 bases each). CDR1 is SGHTA and CDR2 is FQGNSA in the germline V gene. V was cut by 1 base and J by 7 bases, with 17 bases left in between. The length of the CDR3 is 16 residues. CDR3 coding DNA: TGTGCCAGCAGCTTAGATTTGACGGGACGAAAGAATGAGCAGTTCTTC. This encodes CASSLDLTGRKNEQFF.

V usage is TRBV29-1 and J usage is TRBJ1-3, with D hard to call. CDR1 is SQVTM and CDR2 is ANQGSEA in the germline V gene. The ends were cut back, 1 base at V and 5 bases at J, with 6 bases in the middle. CDR3 length: 12 residues. CDR3 sequence: CSVEGVRNTIYF. The CDR3 DNA is TGCAGCGTTGAAGGGGTCAGAAACACCATATATTTT.

V and J are TRBV20-1 and TRBJ1-3; TRBD1 aligns across 8 bases. V trimming: 5 bases; J trimming: 0 bases; junction bases outside the gene matches: 6. The germline V gene encodes CDR1 DFQATT and CDR2 SNEGSKA (reference sequence). This CDR3 comprises 15 residues. CDR3 loop: CSADADRGSGNTIYF. The CDR3 nucleotides are TGCAGTGCTGACGCCGACAGGGGCTCTGGAAACACCATATATTTT.

This clonotype occurred a few times. The chain uses TRBV5-8 and TRBJ1-5; D possibly corresponds to TRBD1 (5 bases). The germline CDR1 and CDR2 sequences are SGHTS and YDEGEE. V dropped 3 bases and J dropped 4 bases, with 11 bases sitting between them. This CDR3 has 14 residues. CDR3 nucleotides: TGTGCCAGCAGCTGGGGCAGTCCGAATCAGCCCCAGCATTTT. It translates to CASSWGSPNQPQHF.

This chain connects TRBV6-1 to TRBJ1-5; 8 nucleotides align to TRBD1. This CDR3 region has 15 residues. CDR1 MNHNS and CDR2 SASEGT come from the germline V gene. Trimming at V came to 5 bases and at J to 4 bases, leaving 7 bases not matched to a gene. CDR3 DNA: TGTGCCAGCAGTCCGACAGGGGTAGGTAATCAGCCCCAGCATTTT. This encodes CASSPTGVGNQPQHF.

There are many counts of this clonotype. CDR3 amino acids: CASSSGPHPTEAFF. As DNA, the CDR3 is TGTGCCAGCAGCTCCGGGCCGCACCCCACTGAAGCTTTCTTT. This rearrangement joins TRBV11-2 to TRBJ1-1; D ambiguous. Trimming pared 4 bases from V and 4 bases from J, leaving 13 bases between. The CDR3 loop spans 14 amino acids. CDR1 and CDR2 (germline): SGHAT, FQNNGV.

This clonotype was picked up many times. J is TRBJ2-1 and V is TRBV6-2 or TRBV6-3; 8 positions agree with TRBD2. Germline V gene lookup returns CDR1 MNHEY and CDR2 SVGEGT. The V and J ends lost 2 bases and 3 bases, in that order; junction bases with no gene match: 6. The CDR3 has 16 amino acids. Written as DNA, the CDR3 is TGTGCCAGCAGTTACGAGCGGGAGACCGTCTACAATGAGCAGTTCTTC. It specifies CASSYERETVYNEQFF.

This clonotype was seen more than once but under ten times. V usage is TRBV9 and J usage is TRBJ2-7, with 11 positions matching TRBD1. Germline V gives CDR1 SGDLS, CDR2 YYNGEE. CDR3 length equals 15 residues. Trimming at V came to 3 bases and at J to 4 bases, leaving 6 bases not matched to a gene. CDR3 DNA sequence: TGTGCCAGCAGCGCCGCAGGACAGGGGGCGTACGAGCAGTACTTC. It codes for CASSAAGQGAYEQYF.

The sample holds a few counts of this clonotype. Sequence at one end of the junction differs from germline and may be a read error. The chain links TRBV20-1 to TRBJ2-7; D is undetermined. The CDR3 has 11 amino acids. CDR1 is DFQATT, CDR2 SNEGSKA, per germline (reference sequence). This CDR3 reads CSAPRPYEQHF. CDR3 DNA sequence: TGCAGTGCCCCACGCCCCTACGAGCAGCACTTC.

This CDR3 is CASSQGDRVYGYTF. In nucleotides, the CDR3 is TGTGCCAGCAGCCAAGGGGACAGGGTCTATGGCTACACCTTC. V usage is TRBV4-2 and J usage is TRBJ1-2, with TRBD1 matching 9 bases. In germline, CDR1 is LGHNA, CDR2 YNFKEQ. This CDR3 contains 14 residues. Losses at the gene ends were 1 base for V and 4 bases for J; bases not matched to a gene: 1.

The chain couples TRBV5-1 to TRBJ2-5, with a weak D call TRBD1 (6 bases). V lost 4 bases and J 5 bases, leaving 18 bases between the germline ends. Germline assignment: CDR1 SGHRS and CDR2 YFSETQ. The CDR3 runs 15 residues. CDR3 in amino acids: CASSLGSGAGETQYF. As DNA, the CDR3 is TGCGCCAGCAGCCTGGGTTCAGGGGCAGGGGAGACCCAGTACTTC.

In its sample, this clonotype was seen a few times. DNA of the CDR3: TGCAGTGCTAGGGGTGCGACAATGTGGCATGAGCAGTTCTTC. Its translation is CSARGATMWHEQFF. The chain employs TRBV20-1 and TRBJ2-1; D is unresolved. CDR1 is DFQATT and CDR2 is SNEGSKA in the germline V gene (reference sequence). Trimming pared 3 bases from V and 8 bases from J, leaving 17 bases between. CDR3 length: 14 residues.

This clonotype was seen many times. The rearrangement uses TRBV11-2 and TRBJ1-5, with no clear D. V was shortened by 8 bases and J by 0 bases, with 14 bases between the two germline ends. CDR1 SGHAT and CDR2 FQNNGV come from the germline V gene. This CDR3 has 15 amino acids. CDR3 coding DNA: TGTGCCAGCGTACGCGGGTTCCCTAGCAATCAGCCCCAGCATTTT. Encoded protein: CASVRGFPSNQPQHF.